This T cell receptor beta chain was profiled in a study of somatic mutations in cytotoxic T cells in rheumatoid arthritis. Points from the study as a whole: Levels of CD8+ T-cell clonality in rheumatoid arthritis patients were statistically indistinguishable from those seen in age-matched healthy controls, with no significant difference. Of about 62 patients, 8 or 9 had a largest CD8+ clone that exceeded 20% of CD8+ cells.

This table comes from immunoSEQ multiplex PCR, and its TCRdb copy is limited to in-frame clones, with some not included. The profile shows about 4,200 clones, roughly two thirds of them singletons. To note about this clone: What it binds is unknown.

Germline V gene data show CDR1 as SGHRS and CDR2 as YFSETQ. This CDR3 is 17 amino acids long. V was pared by 3 bases and J by 3 bases, with 21 bases between. Sequencing used CD8+ T cells sorted from blood. The origin of this receptor is an adult with rheumatoid arthritis. The chain combines TRBV5-1 with TRBJ1-2, with TRBD1 as a possible D gene (6 bases). CDR3: CASSSSDGQTAYYGYTF. The CDR3 DNA is TGCGCCAGCAGCTCTTCCGACGGACAGACAGCTTACTATGGCTACACCTTC.